The 26 T cell receptor beta chains given below trace back to one sample, sequenced in a study of blood T cell repertoires in COVID-19. The data were produced by immunoSEQ multiplex PCR, yet TCRdb's version contains in-frame clones alone and is incomplete. The sample includes about 240,000 clones, about 88% of them seen just once. Material for sequencing was peripheral blood. The receptors were sampled from a woman between 70 and 85 years old with active or convalescent COVID-19.

The J gene is TRBJ2-3, the V gene TRBV27, with TRBD1 matching 8 bases. V lost 5 bases to trimming and J lost 4 bases; unmatched junction nucleotides: 5. Germline CDR1 reads MNHEY; CDR2 reads SMNVEV (reference sequence). CDR3 length: 14 amino acids. Here the CDR3 DNA reads TGTGCCAGCAGTCTTACAGGGGGGCCAGATACGCAGTATTTT. Translation: CASSLTGGPDTQYF.

On this clone: Other DNA sequences in this specimen translate into the identical CDR3. The chain employs TRBV18 and TRBJ1-2; 9 bases are shared with TRBD1. V lost 3 bases, J lost 5 bases, and 4 bases stayed unmatched. The CDR3 covers 14 residues. In germline, CDR1 is KGHSH, CDR2 LQKENI. The CDR3 spells CASSPGQGGYGYTF. In nucleotides, the CDR3 is TGTGCCAGCTCACCGGGACAGGGCGGGTATGGCTACACCTTC. The complete variable domain, with remaining parts taken from reference TRBV18 and TRBJ1-2, reads NAGVMQNPRHLVRRRGQEARLRCSPMKGHSHVYWYRQLPEEGLKFMVYLQKENIIDESGMPKERFSAEFPKEGPSILRIQQVVRGDSAAYFCASSPGQGGYGYTFGSGTRLTVV.

The chain is built from TRBV20-1 and TRBJ2-7, with a tentative D call TRBD2 (5 bases). V was cut by 1 base and J by 7 bases, with 8 bases left in between. Germline lookup yields CDR1 DFQATT and CDR2 SNEGSKA (reference sequence). The CDR3 is made up of 11 amino acids. CDR3 coding DNA: TGCAGTGCTAGAGGGTCGGGGGAGCAGTACTTC. Translating gives CSARGSGEQYF.

V usage is TRBV6-1 and J usage is TRBJ1-1; no definite D call. The CDR3 loop spans 13 amino acids. Per germline, CDR1 MNHNS and CDR2 SASEGT. V lost 3 bases and J 7 bases, leaving 12 bases between the germline ends. The CDR3 coding sequence is TGTGCCAGCAGTGAGGCTCCCAGAGGTGAAGCTTTCTTT. Its translation is CASSEAPRGEAFF.

This chain links TRBV7-2 with TRBJ2-5; no firm D call. CDR3 length: 12 amino acids. With 2 bases removed from V and 3 bases from J, the gap between germline ends came to 4 bases. CDR1 is SGHTA, CDR2 FQGNSA, per germline. CDR3 DNA sequence: TGTGCCAGCAGCTTAACAGAAGAGACCCAGTACTTC. This encodes CASSLTEETQYF. The full variable domain, rest sourced from reference TRBV7-2 and TRBJ2-5, is GAGVSQSPSNKVTEKGKDVELRCDPISGHTALYWYRQSLGQGLEFLIYFQGNSAPDKSGLPSDRFSAERTGGSVSTLTIQRTQQEDSAVYLCASSLTEETQYFGPGTRLLVL.

The chain employs TRBV7-8 and TRBJ1-6; 10 bases match TRBD1. Germline-derived CDR1 and CDR2 are SGHVS and FQNEAQ. After removal of 5 bases from V and 9 bases from J, the junction contained 7 bases not matched to a gene. CDR3 length: 15 amino acids. CDR3 region: CASSPWTGGGSPLHF. CDR3 nucleotide sequence: TGTGCCAGCAGCCCCTGGACAGGGGGAGGTTCACCCCTCCACTTT.

The V call is TRBV12-3 or TRBV12-4, the J call TRBJ2-1; 8 bases fit TRBD2. The CDR3 loop spans 13 amino acids. Trimming at V came to 3 bases and at J to 9 bases, leaving 4 bases not matched to a gene. CDR3 coding DNA: TGTGCCAGCAGTTTTAGCGGGGAGGTTGAGCAGTTCTTC. It translates to CASSFSGEVEQFF.

The chain employs TRBV29-1 and TRBJ1-2; tentatively, D is TRBD1 (5 bases). Germline CDR1 is SQVTM and CDR2 is ANQGSEA. CDR3 length equals 14 residues. V lost 3 bases to trimming and J lost 0 bases, with 11 bases between them. The CDR3 loop is CSVDQGESNYGYTF. CDR3 coding DNA: TGCAGCGTTGACCAGGGCGAGTCTAACTATGGCTACACCTTC.

This chain joins TRBV4-2 and TRBJ2-2, with a possible D match to TRBD2 (5 bases). Trimming stripped 4 bases from V and 1 base from J, with 7 bases between. Per germline, CDR1 LGHNA and CDR2 YNFKEQ. This CDR3 is 14 amino acids long. CDR3 loop: CASSPGENTGELFF. DNA of the CDR3: TGTGCCAGCAGCCCCGGGGAGAACACCGGGGAGCTGTTTTTT.

V gene TRBV4-3 combines with J gene TRBJ2-2; 11 bases match TRBD2. There are 18 residues in the CDR3. J was trimmed by 4 bases and V by 3 bases; bases with no gene match: 10. The V gene's germline CDR1 is LGHNA and CDR2 YSLEER. This CDR3 reads CASSHSASGGRITGELFF. The CDR3 DNA sequence: TGCGCCAGCAGCCATTCCGCTAGCGGGGGGAGAATCACCGGGGAGCTGTTTTTT.

The V call is TRBV4-3, the J call TRBJ1-3; D gene unclear. The CDR3 extends over 15 amino acids. The germline V gene encodes CDR1 LGHNA and CDR2 YSLEER. Trimming removed 1 base from V and 1 base from J, with 8 bases in between. CDR3 coding DNA: TGCGCCAGCAGCCAAGGAGGTAATTCTGGAAACACCATATATTTT. This gives the protein CASSQGGNSGNTIYF.

This chain links TRBV6-2 or TRBV6-3 with TRBJ1-1; D unresolved. CDR1 is MNHEY and CDR2 is SVGEGT in the germline V gene. This CDR3 contains 14 residues. V was trimmed by 4 bases and J by 0 bases, leaving 9 bases between them. The CDR3 region is CASSWRALNTEAFF. The CDR3 DNA reads TGTGCCAGCAGTTGGCGGGCGTTGAACACTGAAGCTTTCTTT.

This rearrangement joins TRBV18 to TRBJ1-5; D may be TRBD1 (6 bases). CDR1 KGHSH and CDR2 LQKENI come from the germline V gene. V gave up 3 bases and J gave up 7 bases, with 19 bases separating them. This CDR3 has 16 amino acids. CDR3 residues: CASSPNSGGARQPQHF. The CDR3 DNA reads as TGTGCCAGCTCACCTAACTCTGGGGGGGCTAGGCAGCCCCAGCATTTT.

This sequence joins TRBV5-4 and TRBJ2-1; 8 nucleotides line up with TRBD2. CDR1 is SGHNT and CDR2 is YYREEE in the germline V gene (reference sequence). The ends lost 3 bases at V and 3 bases at J; junction bases unmatched: 2. This CDR3 is built from 14 residues. This CDR3 reads CASSSGLDYNEQFF. CDR3 in DNA: TGTGCCAGCAGCTCGGGACTAGACTACAATGAGCAGTTCTTC. The variable domain in full, completed from reference TRBV5-4 and TRBJ2-1, reads ETGVTQSPTHLIKTRGQQVTLRCSSQSGHNTVSWYQQALGQGPQFIFQYYREEENGRGNFPPRFSGLQFPNYSSELNVNALELDDSALYLCASSSGLDYNEQFFGPGTRLTVL.

The chain uses TRBV21-1 and TRBJ1-1; TRBD1, the D gene given by the table, was not confirmed from the DNA. TRBV21-1 is assigned pseudogene status. The CDR3 covers 18 residues. CDR3 nucleotides: TGTGCCAGCAGCAATAGAGGGAGAGTGGGACAGGGAAAAGCAGAAGCTTTCTTT. This gives the protein CASSNRGRVGQGKAEAFF.

V usage is TRBV7-9 and J usage is TRBJ2-3, with 11 bases lining up with TRBD2. CDR3 length: 15 amino acids. CDR1 and CDR2 from the germline V gene are SEHNR and FQNEAQ (reference sequence). The ends lost 5 bases at V and 1 base at J; junction bases unmatched: 2. This CDR3 is CASSRSGGGTDTQYF. DNA of the CDR3: TGTGCCAGCAGCCGTAGCGGGGGGGGCACAGATACGCAGTATTTT.

The CDR3 loop reads CASSSTELSNQPQHF. The CDR3 region has the DNA TGTGCCAGCAGCTCGACAGAGCTTAGCAATCAGCCCCAGCATTTT. The rearrangement uses TRBV3-1 (or the pseudogene TRBV3-2) and TRBJ1-5; TRBD1 might be the D (5 bases). This CDR3 is 15 amino acids long. Germline V gene sequence: CDR1 LGHDT, CDR2 YNNKEL (reference sequence). Trimming stripped 5 bases from V and 0 bases from J, with 11 bases between.

The J gene is TRBJ1-4, the V gene TRBV10-3; D is unclear. The CDR3 runs to 15 residues. V lost 1 base to trimming and J lost 7 bases, with 13 bases between them. The germline V gene encodes CDR1 ENHRY and CDR2 SYGVKD. The CDR3 loop is CAISELEQNSEKLFF. The CDR3, as DNA: TGTGCCATCAGTGAGTTGGAACAGAATAGTGAAAAACTGTTTTTT.

This chain connects TRBV19 to TRBJ1-1, with TRBD1 matching 7 bases. V lost 5 bases and J lost 6; bases outside the gene matches: 12. The germline V gene encodes CDR1 LNHDA and CDR2 SQIVND (reference sequence). This CDR3 region has 15 residues. Here the CDR3 DNA reads TGTGCCAGTAGTGGCTGGGACAGCCCGGGGTCTGAAGCTTTCTTT. This sequence encodes CASSGWDSPGSEAFF.

This chain connects TRBV5-5 to TRBJ2-2; a weak D match, TRBD1 (5 bases). CDR3 size: 13 residues. Trimming cost V 1 base and J 7 bases, with 8 bases left between them. Germline loops: CDR1 SGHKS, CDR2 YYEKEE (reference sequence). Here the CDR3 DNA reads TGTGCCAGCAGCTTGTCAGGGTACGGGGAGCTGTTTTTT. As protein: CASSLSGYGELFF.

V and J are TRBV10-3 and TRBJ2-1; TRBD2 might be the D (6 bases). This CDR3 contains 17 residues. The V gene's germline CDR1 is ENHRY and CDR2 SYGVKD. V was clipped by 7 bases and J by 2 bases, with 21 bases between them. CDR3 region: CAINHPVGDFPYNEQFF. The CDR3 DNA is TGTGCCATCAATCATCCCGTAGGGGACTTCCCCTACAATGAGCAGTTCTTC.

V is TRBV6-2 or TRBV6-3 and J is TRBJ2-5, with D tentatively TRBD2 (6 bases). The CDR3 consists of 17 residues. Germline V gene sequence: CDR1 MNHEY, CDR2 SVGEGT. Trimming pared 2 bases from V and 5 bases from J, leaving 21 bases between. The CDR3 here is CASSYRLSRLGGETQYF. Written as DNA, the CDR3 is TGTGCCAGCAGTTACAGACTTTCCCGACTAGGCGGCGAGACCCAGTACTTC.

V gene TRBV12-3 or TRBV12-4 combines with J gene TRBJ1-4, with 7 bases matching TRBD1. V lost 8 bases to trimming and J lost 9 bases; unmatched junction nucleotides: 9. This CDR3 has 13 residues. This CDR3 reads CASCLQGVQKLFF. CDR3 nucleotide sequence: TGTGCCAGCTGCCTGCAGGGGGTTCAAAAACTGTTTTTT.

The chain joins TRBV5-1 to TRBJ1-2; 8 bases are a match to TRBD1. CDR1 and CDR2 from the germline V gene are SGHRS and YFSETQ. After removal of 2 bases from V and 6 bases from J, the junction contained 3 bases not matched to a gene. This CDR3 is 13 amino acids long. This CDR3 reads CASSFYRGDGYTF. CDR3 in DNA: TGCGCCAGCAGCTTTTACAGGGGGGATGGCTACACCTTC.

In its sample, this clone was seen a few times. Additional DNA sequences in this sample encode the identical CDR3. The chain recombines TRBV9 with TRBJ2-2, with 8 bases that match TRBD1. Germline assignment: CDR1 SGDLS and CDR2 YYNGEE. After removal of 2 bases from V and 3 bases from J, the junction contained 0 bases not matched to a gene. CDR3 size: 14 residues. The CDR3 region is CASSVTGDTGELFF. The CDR3 nucleotides are TGTGCCAGCAGCGTGACAGGGGACACCGGGGAGCTGTTTTTT.

V gene TRBV18 combines with J gene TRBJ2-2, with 7 bases matching TRBD1. The ends lost 4 bases at V and 6 bases at J; junction bases unmatched: 8. The CDR3 consists of 15 residues. The germline V gene has CDR1 KGHSH and CDR2 LQKENI. For the CDR3, the DNA is TGTGCCAGCTCACGGGGACAGACAGGTGCCGGGGAGCTGTTTTTT. Its protein product is CASSRGQTGAGELFF.